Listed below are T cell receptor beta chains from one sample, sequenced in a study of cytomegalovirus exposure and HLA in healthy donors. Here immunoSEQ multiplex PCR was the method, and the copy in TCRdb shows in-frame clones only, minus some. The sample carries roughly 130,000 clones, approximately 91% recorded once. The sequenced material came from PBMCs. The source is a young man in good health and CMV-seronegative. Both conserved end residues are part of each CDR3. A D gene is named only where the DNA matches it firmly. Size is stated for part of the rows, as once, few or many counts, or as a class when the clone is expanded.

cdr3_nt: TGTGCCAGCAGCCAAGACGGGATGAACACTGAAGCTTTCTTT
cdr3_aa: CASSQDGMNTEAFF
clone_size: NA
j_call: TRBJ1-1
d_call: NA
v_call: TRBV4-2

cdr3_nt: TGTGCCAGCACAGGACAGTTTAAAGAGACCCAGTACTTC
cdr3_aa: CASTGQFKETQYF
clone_size: NA
j_call: TRBJ2-5
d_call: NA
v_call: TRBV25-1

cdr3_nt: TGCGCCAGCAGTGAACGACAGGATGCTTCTCTTCGGTTCTTC
cdr3_aa: CASSERQDASLRFF
clone_size: NA
j_call: TRBJ2-1
d_call: NA
v_call: TRBV10-2

cdr3_nt: TGTGCCAGTAGTACAGGGGGGAACACTGAAGCTTTCTTT
cdr3_aa: CASSTGGNTEAFF
clone_size: NA
j_call: TRBJ1-1
d_call: TRBD1
v_call: TRBV19

cdr3_nt: TGCGCCAGCAGCTCGGCGGACTCTGGAAACACCATATATTTT
cdr3_aa: CASSSADSGNTIYF
clone_size: NA
j_call: TRBJ1-3
d_call: NA
v_call: TRBV5-1

cdr3_nt: TGCGCCAGCCAGCACGGGGAGGGGGTCACAGATACGCAGTATTTT
cdr3_aa: CASQHGEGVTDTQYF
clone_size: NA
j_call: TRBJ2-3
d_call: NA
v_call: TRBV5-1

cdr3_nt: TGTGCCAGCAGCGTACAGCTAACGGCCTACGAGCAGTACTTC
cdr3_aa: CASSVQLTAYEQYF
clone_size: NA
j_call: TRBJ2-7
d_call: NA
v_call: TRBV7-2

cdr3_nt: TGTGCCAGCAGTTTATTGGTCCGACAAGGTTACAATGAGCAGTTCTTC
cdr3_aa: CASSLLVRQGYNEQFF
clone_size: few
j_call: TRBJ2-1
d_call: NA
v_call: TRBV27

cdr3_nt: TGCGCCAGCAGCCCGCAGGGACAGGGGGCTGGGAATGAGCAGTTCTTC
cdr3_aa: CASSPQGQGAGNEQFF
clone_size: NA
j_call: TRBJ2-1
d_call: TRBD1
v_call: TRBV5-1

cdr3_nt: TGTGCCAGCAGGAGGACTAGCGGGAGTTACAATGAGCAGTTCTTC
cdr3_aa: CASRRTSGSYNEQFF
clone_size: NA
j_call: TRBJ2-1
d_call: TRBD2
v_call: TRBV2

cdr3_nt: TGTGCCAGCAGTCCACTTAGCGGGAGCTCCTACGAGCAGTACTTC
cdr3_aa: CASSPLSGSSYEQYF
clone_size: NA
j_call: TRBJ2-7
d_call: TRBD2
v_call: TRBV7-3

cdr3_nt: TGTGCCAGCAGGACGACCCCGGGCGGGGAGTCAGAAAAACTGTTTTTT
cdr3_aa: CASRTTPGGESEKLFF
clone_size: NA
j_call: TRBJ1-4
d_call: NA
v_call: TRBV27

cdr3_nt: TGTGCCAGCAGCTTGTTAGGGTCGGGAGGCTACACCTTC
cdr3_aa: CASSLLGSGGYTF
clone_size: once
j_call: TRBJ1-2
d_call: NA
v_call: TRBV5-4

cdr3_nt: TGTGCCAGCAGTGATGTGGAGTGGAGGGAGAACACTGAAGCTTTCTTT
cdr3_aa: CASSDVEWRENTEAFF
clone_size: NA
j_call: TRBJ1-1
d_call: NA
v_call: TRBV6-1

cdr3_nt: TGCGCCAGCAGCTTGGTTTCTAGCGGAACCTACGAGCAGTACTTC
cdr3_aa: CASSLVSSGTYEQYF
clone_size: NA
j_call: TRBJ2-7
d_call: TRBD2
v_call: TRBV5-1

cdr3_nt: TGTGCCAGTAGTATAGGGTCGGCGGGCACAGATACGCAGTATTTT
cdr3_aa: CASSIGSAGTDTQYF
clone_size: NA
j_call: TRBJ2-3
d_call: NA
v_call: TRBV19

cdr3_nt: TGTGCCAGCCTTAGATCCGACAGGGGAAGTGGCTACACCTTC
cdr3_aa: CASLRSDRGSGYTF
clone_size: NA
j_call: TRBJ1-2
d_call: TRBD1
v_call: TRBV6-1

cdr3_nt: TGTGCCAGCAGCTTAGTCGCGAATGAGCAGTTCTTC
cdr3_aa: CASSLVANEQFF
clone_size: NA
j_call: TRBJ2-1
d_call: NA
v_call: TRBV11-3

cdr3_nt: TGTGCCAGCAGCCCCCGACAGGGAACCTACGAGCAGTACTTC
cdr3_aa: CASSPRQGTYEQYF
clone_size: NA
j_call: TRBJ2-7
d_call: TRBD1
v_call: TRBV13

cdr3_nt: TGTGCCAGCAGTGAATCTACAGGGCGGGCCACTGAAGCTTTCTTT
cdr3_aa: CASSESTGRATEAFF
clone_size: once
j_call: TRBJ1-1
d_call: NA
v_call: TRBV25-1

cdr3_nt: TGTGCCAGCAGCCGCAGGGTCCCCTACAATGAGCAGTTCTTC
cdr3_aa: CASSRRVPYNEQFF
clone_size: NA
j_call: TRBJ2-1
d_call: NA
v_call: TRBV5-6

cdr3_nt: TGTGCCAGCAGTGACTCCCTAATGGGAGGGAAGTTCTTC
cdr3_aa: CASSDSLMGGKFF
clone_size: NA
j_call: TRBJ2-1
d_call: TRBD2
v_call: TRBV6-4

cdr3_nt: TGCGCCAGCAGCCAAGATCGAGGGGGACAGCTGGGCGATGAGCAGTTCTTC
cdr3_aa: CASSQDRGGQLGDEQFF
clone_size: NA
j_call: TRBJ2-1
d_call: TRBD1
v_call: TRBV4-1

cdr3_nt: TGTGCCAGCAGCTTTTCGGGAAGCGCCTACGAGCAGTACTTC
cdr3_aa: CASSFSGSAYEQYF
clone_size: NA
j_call: TRBJ2-7
d_call: NA
v_call: TRBV5-4

cdr3_nt: TGTGCCAGCAGGCGGACTATGGGGCTGTTCTTC
cdr3_aa: CASRRTMGLFF
clone_size: NA
j_call: TRBJ2-1
d_call: NA
v_call: TRBV2

cdr3_nt: TGTGCTAGTGGCCTACCAGGGGGAGCTTTCTTT
cdr3_aa: CASGLPGGAFF
clone_size: NA
j_call: TRBJ1-1
d_call: TRBD1
v_call: TRBV12-5

cdr3_nt: TGTGCCAGCAGCCCGCCGGGACTAGCGCCCTACGAGCAGTACTTC
cdr3_aa: CASSPPGLAPYEQYF
clone_size: NA
j_call: TRBJ2-7
d_call: TRBD2
v_call: TRBV4-2

cdr3_nt: TGCGCCAGCAGCTTGGAGCCCACAGTGAACTATGGCTACACCTTC
cdr3_aa: CASSLEPTVNYGYTF
clone_size: NA
j_call: TRBJ1-2
d_call: NA
v_call: TRBV5-1

cdr3_nt: TGTGCCACCAGCAGAGTTCGGCTAGCGGGAGCGGGGGAGGGAGACAATGAGCAGTTCTTC
cdr3_aa: CATSRVRLAGAGEGDNEQFF
clone_size: NA
j_call: TRBJ2-1
d_call: TRBD2
v_call: TRBV15

cdr3_nt: TGCGCCAGCAGCTTGGATGGGCTGTCGGGAGCCGGGACAGATACGCAGTATTTT
cdr3_aa: CASSLDGLSGAGTDTQYF
clone_size: NA
j_call: TRBJ2-3
d_call: NA
v_call: TRBV5-1

cdr3_nt: TGTGCCAGCAGTTACCCTGGCACAGATACGCAGTATTTT
cdr3_aa: CASSYPGTDTQYF
clone_size: NA
j_call: TRBJ2-3
d_call: NA
v_call: TRBV6-5

cdr3_nt: TGTGCCAGCAGCAGACTAGCGGATACGCAGTATTTT
cdr3_aa: CASSRLADTQYF
clone_size: NA
j_call: TRBJ2-3
d_call: TRBD2
v_call: TRBV2

cdr3_nt: TGTGCCAGCAGTTACGGGCTAGCGGCCTACGAGCAGTACTTC
cdr3_aa: CASSYGLAAYEQYF
clone_size: NA
j_call: TRBJ2-7
d_call: TRBD2
v_call: TRBV6-6

cdr3_nt: TGTGCCAGCAGCCCTAGCGGGGTAACCTACGAGCAGTACTTC
cdr3_aa: CASSPSGVTYEQYF
clone_size: NA
j_call: TRBJ2-7
d_call: TRBD2
v_call: TRBV11-2

cdr3_nt: TGTGCCAGTAGTTGGGGGGACGGGGCCAACGTCCTGACTTTC
cdr3_aa: CASSWGDGANVLTF
clone_size: once
j_call: TRBJ2-6
d_call: NA
v_call: TRBV19

cdr3_nt: TGTGCCAGTAGCCCCCGGACTAGCAGAGCCGGGGAGCTGTTTTTT
cdr3_aa: CASSPRTSRAGELFF
clone_size: NA
j_call: TRBJ2-2
d_call: TRBD2
v_call: TRBV19

cdr3_nt: TGTGCCAGCAGCCTCCGGATCCCCGGGAACGCTGAAGCTTTCTTT
cdr3_aa: CASSLRIPGNAEAFF
clone_size: NA
j_call: TRBJ1-1
d_call: NA
v_call: TRBV5-4

cdr3_nt: TGTGCCAGCAGCCGGGGACTAGCGGGGGATAACTACGAGCAGTACTTC
cdr3_aa: CASSRGLAGDNYEQYF
clone_size: NA
j_call: TRBJ2-7
d_call: TRBD2
v_call: TRBV7-9

cdr3_nt: TGTGCCAGCAGTTCGGCAGGGACAGGGATCTATGGCTACACCTTC
cdr3_aa: CASSSAGTGIYGYTF
clone_size: NA
j_call: TRBJ1-2
d_call: TRBD1
v_call: TRBV6-6

cdr3_nt: TGTGCCAGCAGCTTGCCTAGCTTTCCAGAGACCCAGTACTTC
cdr3_aa: CASSLPSFPETQYF
clone_size: NA
j_call: TRBJ2-5
d_call: NA
v_call: TRBV5-6

cdr3_nt: TGTGCCTGGTGGACAGGGGACAACTATGGCTACACCTTC
cdr3_aa: CAWWTGDNYGYTF
clone_size: NA
j_call: TRBJ1-2
d_call: TRBD1
v_call: TRBV30

cdr3_nt: TGTGCCAGCAGAGAACAGGGTAACACTGAAGCTTTCTTT
cdr3_aa: CASREQGNTEAFF
clone_size: NA
j_call: TRBJ1-1
d_call: NA
v_call: TRBV7-2

cdr3_nt: TGTGCCAGCAGTTCCACCGGGACAGGGGCATACGGCTACACCTTC
cdr3_aa: CASSSTGTGAYGYTF
clone_size: NA
j_call: TRBJ1-2
d_call: TRBD1
v_call: TRBV2

cdr3_nt: TGCAGCGTCCTAGGACAGGGTGGTAGTGAAGCTTTCTTT
cdr3_aa: CSVLGQGGSEAFF
clone_size: NA
j_call: TRBJ1-1
d_call: TRBD1
v_call: TRBV29-1

cdr3_nt: TGTGCCACCAGCAGCGAGCGGGGGCCCTACGAGCAGTACTTC
cdr3_aa: CATSSERGPYEQYF
clone_size: NA
j_call: TRBJ2-7
d_call: TRBD2
v_call: TRBV15

cdr3_nt: TGTGCCAGCAGTGCCGGGGGGGCAAACACTGAAGCTTTCTTT
cdr3_aa: CASSAGGANTEAFF
clone_size: NA
j_call: TRBJ1-1
d_call: NA
v_call: TRBV25-1

cdr3_nt: TGTGCCAGCAGCGGGGACACGTCACCCAAACTTGGTGGCTACACCTTC
cdr3_aa: CASSGDTSPKLGGYTF
clone_size: NA
j_call: TRBJ1-2
d_call: NA
v_call: TRBV5-4

cdr3_nt: TGTGCCACCAGCAGAGATGTTAGACTAGGACTCACCTACAATGAGCAGTTCTTC
cdr3_aa: CATSRDVRLGLTYNEQFF
clone_size: once
j_call: TRBJ2-1
d_call: NA
v_call: TRBV15